A single sample gave rise to the 27 T cell receptor beta chains below, sequenced in a study of blood T cell repertoires in COVID-19. Sequenced by immunoSEQ multiplex PCR; TCRdb stores in-frame clones only, minus some. This table has 200,000 to 250,000 clones, roughly 90% appearing once. Specimen: peripheral blood. The receptors shown here come from a man aged 40-49 years with active or convalescent COVID-19.

V is TRBV5-1 and J is TRBJ1-3; D may be TRBD1 (5 bases). The germline V gene encodes CDR1 SGHRS and CDR2 YFSETQ. Trimming removed 1 base from V and 0 bases from J, with 8 bases in between. This CDR3 is 15 amino acids long. CDR3 sequence (DNA): TGCGCCAGCAGCTTGCAGGGCAACTCTGGAAACACCATATATTTT. It specifies CASSLQGNSGNTIYF.

In DNA, the CDR3 is TGTGCCAGCAGCTTAGATCTCAGGACTGCGTACACTGAAGCTTTCTTT. It is translated as CASSLDLRTAYTEAFF. This chain uses TRBV11-2 with TRBJ1-1; D call uncertain. Trimming cost V 0 bases and J 3 bases, with 14 bases left between them. The germline CDR1 and CDR2 sequences are SGHAT and FQNNGV. This CDR3 has 16 residues.

This clone has a single count. V and J are TRBV28 and TRBJ2-7; the D is unclear. CDR1 and CDR2 (germline): MDHEN, SYDVKM. CDR3 size: 13 residues. V lost 9 bases and J 0 bases, leaving 12 bases between the germline ends. The CDR3 DNA is TGTGCCAGTTGTCCTTCGTCCTCCTACGAGCAGTACTTC. Protein product: CASCPSSSYEQYF.

The chain joins TRBV11-2 to TRBJ1-6; possible D gene TRBD1, 6 bases. Between the trimmed V and J ends, which lost 1 base and 7 bases, there was a span of 11 bases. CDR3 length: 15 amino acids. The V gene's germline CDR1 is SGHAT and CDR2 FQNNGV. The CDR3 here is CASSLGGQGNSPLHF. The CDR3 DNA sequence: TGTGCCAGCAGCTTAGGGGGGCAGGGCAATTCACCCCTCCACTTT.

The rearrangement uses TRBV28 and TRBJ2-2, with 7 bases identical to TRBD2. Trimming at V came to 0 bases and at J to 0 bases, leaving 7 bases not matched to a gene. The germline V gene encodes CDR1 MDHEN and CDR2 SYDVKM. This CDR3 contains 18 residues. The CDR3 is CASSLWPRGRANTGELFF. The CDR3 DNA reads TGTGCCAGCAGTTTATGGCCCCGGGGGAGGGCGAACACCGGGGAGCTGTTTTTT.

The V call is TRBV9, the J call TRBJ1-2, with D perhaps matching TRBD1 (5 bases). The germline V and J ends were trimmed by 0 bases and 8 bases, with 14 bases remaining between them. The CDR3 has 14 residues. The germline gives CDR1 SGDLS, CDR2 YYNGEE. DNA for the CDR3: TGTGCCAGCAGCGTAGATGGGAGGGGAGGAGGCTACACCTTC. Translated: CASSVDGRGGGYTF.

In its sample, this clone was seen once. The chain combines TRBV28 with TRBJ1-2, with D possibly matching TRBD1 (5 bases). In germline, CDR1 is MDHEN, CDR2 SYDVKM. The CDR3 runs to 11 residues. V lost 7 bases, J lost 8 bases, and 11 bases lay in between. Written as DNA, the CDR3 is TGTGCCAGCACCCCAGGGTACGGCTACACCTTC. It codes for CASTPGYGYTF.

The chain uses TRBV9 and TRBJ2-2; D not resolved. Germline CDR1 and CDR2: SGDLS and YYNGEE. The CDR3 has 15 amino acids. The germline V and J ends were trimmed by 4 bases and 7 bases, with 17 bases remaining between them. CDR3 protein: CASSPDGDLFGELFF. DNA for the CDR3: TGTGCCAGCAGCCCCGACGGAGATCTTTTCGGGGAGCTGTTTTTT.

J is TRBJ1-4 and V is TRBV28, with D possibly being TRBD1 (6 bases). Trimming removed 8 bases from V and 4 bases from J, with 8 bases in between. The CDR3 totals 12 residues. Germline V lookup: CDR1 MDHEN, CDR2 SYDVKM. In DNA form, the CDR3 reads TGTGCCAGCGGACAGAGTAATGAAAAACTGTTTTTT. It encodes CASGQSNEKLFF. Looking up the rest from reference TRBV28 and TRBJ1-4 gives the full variable domain: DVKVTQSSRYLVKRTGEKVFLECVQDMDHENMFWYRQDPGLGLRLIYFSYDVKMKEKGDIPEGYSVSREKKERFSLILESASTNQTSMYLCASGQSNEKLFFGSGTQLSVL.

The rearrangement links TRBV19 to TRBJ2-1; D perhaps matches TRBD2 (5 bases). Germline assignment: CDR1 LNHDA and CDR2 SQIVND (reference sequence). Trimming took off 6 bases at V and 10 bases at J, with 10 bases between the two ends. This CDR3 has 11 residues. This chain's CDR3 is CASRREREQFF. CDR3 nucleotide sequence: TGTGCCAGTAGGAGGGAACGCGAGCAGTTCTTC.

This chain joins TRBV27 and TRBJ2-7, with 7 bases fitting TRBD2. Germline V gives CDR1 MNHEY, CDR2 SMNVEV (reference sequence). The CDR3 is 17 amino acids. The junction had 14 bases not matched to a gene; V was cut back by 6 bases and J by 0 bases. CDR3 DNA sequence: TGTGCCAGCAGCCCCCAGATCGCCAGCGGGGACTCCTACGAGCAGTACTTC. This gives the protein CASSPQIASGDSYEQYF.

This clone was seen once. The V and J genes are TRBV4-1 and TRBJ1-4; D uncertain. V dropped 6 bases and J dropped 4 bases, with 12 bases sitting between them. Looked up from germline, CDR1 is MGHRA and CDR2 is YSYEKL. This CDR3 has 14 residues. CDR3 region: CASSTTPRNEKLFF. CDR3 coding DNA: TGCGCCAGCAGTACTACGCCCCGTAATGAAAAACTGTTTTTT.

This chain links TRBV10-1 with TRBJ2-7, with 8 nucleotides matching TRBD2. V shed 8 bases, J shed 2 bases, and the junction held 14 bases outside the gene matches. The CDR3 extends over 16 amino acids. CDR1 is WNHNN and CDR2 is SYGVQD in the germline V gene (reference sequence). The DNA for the CDR3 is TGCGCCAGCTCCCCGAGAAGCGGGAGAGTAACCTACGAGCAGTACTTC. This codes for CASSPRSGRVTYEQYF.

The chain joins TRBV4-2 to TRBJ1-1; D not resolved. Per the germline V gene, CDR1 is LGHNA and CDR2 is YNFKEQ. The CDR3 runs 14 residues. Trimming took off 6 bases at V and 3 bases at J, with 14 bases between the two ends. CDR3 nucleotide sequence: TGTGCCAGCAGGGGAGACTTTGTGGACACTGAAGCTTTCTTT. This encodes CASRGDFVDTEAFF.

This chain connects TRBV9 to TRBJ2-1, with 10 bases matching TRBD2. J was trimmed by 9 bases and V by 1 base; bases with no gene match: 10. The germline gives CDR1 SGDLS, CDR2 YYNGEE. CDR3 size: 16 residues. CDR3 in amino acids: CASSVLLAGSGSEQFF. Written as DNA, the CDR3 is TGTGCCAGCAGCGTATTACTAGCGGGGTCAGGCAGTGAGCAGTTCTTC.

This clone was picked up a small number of times. The chain couples TRBV9 to TRBJ2-2; D gene ambiguous. The CDR3 runs 13 residues. Trimming took off 0 bases at V and 6 bases at J, with 6 bases between the two ends. CDR1 is SGDLS and CDR2 is YYNGEE in the germline V gene. CDR3 loop: CASSVVSPGELFF. The DNA of the CDR3 is TGTGCCAGCAGCGTAGTAAGCCCCGGGGAGCTGTTTTTT.

The sample holds a few counts of this clone. The chain links TRBV7-6 to TRBJ2-1; a weak D match, TRBD1 (6 bases). Trimming removed 4 bases from V and 0 bases from J, with 10 bases in between. Per the germline V gene, CDR1 is SGHVS and CDR2 is FNYEAQ. This CDR3 contains 15 residues. CDR3 residues: CASSYRESSYNEQFF. The CDR3 DNA follows: TGTGCCAGCAGCTACAGGGAGAGCTCCTACAATGAGCAGTTCTTC.

This chain connects TRBV28 to TRBJ1-3; 8 bases align to TRBD1. V was pared by 5 bases and J by 7 bases, with 13 bases of the junction left unmatched. In germline, CDR1 is MDHEN, CDR2 SYDVKM. CDR3 length: 16 amino acids. DNA for the CDR3: TGTGCCAGCAGTCCCCTTGGGACAGGACTTAAGAACACCATATATTTT. Protein sequence: CASSPLGTGLKNTIYF.

J is TRBJ1-2 and V is TRBV12-5; TRBD1 matches 8 bases. Germline V gene sequence: CDR1 LGHNT, CDR2 FRNRAP. Trimming removed 0 bases from V and 2 bases from J; junction bases left unmatched: 8. This CDR3 has 17 residues. CDR3 DNA sequence: TGTGCTAGTGGTTTGGTGCAGAGGGACAGGACCAACTATGGCTACACCTTC. Translating it yields CASGLVQRDRTNYGYTF.

The chain is built from TRBV12-3 or TRBV12-4 and TRBJ1-3; D call uncertain. V lost 3 bases and J 9 bases, leaving 6 bases between the germline ends. The CDR3 runs 11 residues. CDR3 region: CASSLEPTIYF. CDR3 in DNA: TGTGCCAGCAGTTTGGAGCCCACCATATATTTT.

The V and J genes are TRBV3-1 (or the pseudogene TRBV3-2) and TRBJ1-2, with D maybe TRBD1 (6 bases). The germline V gene has CDR1 LGHDT and CDR2 YNNKEL (reference sequence). The CDR3 totals 13 residues. Trimming pared 6 bases from V and 6 bases from J, leaving 14 bases between. As DNA, the CDR3 is TGTGCCAGCAGTCTAGGGGGTGTGGATGGCTACACCTTC. Translating gives CASSLGGVDGYTF.

The chain joins TRBV28 to TRBJ1-4; D possibly corresponds to TRBD1 (5 bases). Looked up from germline, CDR1 is MDHEN and CDR2 is SYDVKM. The CDR3 totals 13 residues. Between the trimmed V and J ends, which lost 5 bases and 8 bases, there was a span of 12 bases. CDR3 DNA sequence: TGTGCCAGCAGTCTACAGGAATTGGAAAAACTGTTTTTT. It codes for CASSLQELEKLFF.

The rearrangement uses TRBV5-1 and TRBJ2-5; D possibly corresponds to TRBD1 (5 bases). Germline lookup yields CDR1 SGHRS and CDR2 YFSETQ. This CDR3 comprises 15 residues. The V end lost 1 base, the J end lost 5 bases, and 15 bases lay between the germline ends. DNA for the CDR3: TGCGCCAGCAGCTTGAAATGGCAGGGATCTGAGACCCAGTACTTC. It yields the protein CASSLKWQGSETQYF. Drawing the rest from reference TRBV5-1 and TRBJ2-5, the complete variable domain is KAGVTQTPRYLIKTRGQQVTLSCSPISGHRSVSWYQQTPGQGLQFLFEYFSETQRNKGNFPGRFSGRQFSNSRSEMNVSTLELGDSALYLCASSLKWQGSETQYFGPGTRLLVL.

This clone was counted only a few times. The chain carries TRBV12-5 and TRBJ2-5; 11 nucleotides agree with TRBD2. The CDR3 is 15 amino acids. Trimming took 6 bases from V and 1 from J; bases not matched to a gene: 4. Germline assignment: CDR1 LGHNT and CDR2 FRNRAP. The CDR3 DNA reads as TGTGCTAGTGGCCGACTAGCGGGGTTCCAAGAGACCCAGTACTTC. Translating it yields CASGRLAGFQETQYF.

The chain combines TRBV2 with TRBJ2-5, with D perhaps matching TRBD1 (5 bases). V lost 7 bases and J lost 5, with 8 bases in between. The length of the CDR3 is 11 residues. Germline assignment: CDR1 SNHLY and CDR2 FYNNEI. The CDR3 reads CASKSGETQYF. The CDR3 nucleotides are TGTGCCAGCAAGTCAGGGGAGACCCAGTACTTC. The entire variable domain, with the rest obtained from reference TRBV2 and TRBJ2-5, is as follows: EPEVTQTPSHQVTQMGQEVILRCVPISNHLYFYWYRQILGQKVEFLVSFYNNEISEKSEIFDDQFSVERPDGSNFTLKIRSTKLEDSAMYFCASKSGETQYFGPGTRLLVL.

This sequence joins TRBV18 and TRBJ1-1; 7 bases fit TRBD1. The CDR3 is 13 amino acids. Trimming removed 3 bases from V and 10 bases from J; junction bases left unmatched: 8. Germline CDR1 is KGHSH and CDR2 is LQKENI. The CDR3 bases are TGTGCCAGCTCACCCGACAGGGATCGCAGAGCTTTCTTT. Amino acids: CASSPDRDRRAFF.

The chain couples TRBV28 to TRBJ1-2; D call uncertain. Germline CDR1 and CDR2: MDHEN and SYDVKM. V was shortened by 3 bases and J by 4 bases, with 6 bases between the two germline ends. The CDR3 runs 12 residues. The CDR3 region is CASSFHGYGYTF. In DNA form, the CDR3 reads TGTGCCAGCAGTTTCCACGGCTATGGCTACACCTTC.